The 7 T cell receptor beta chains below all came from one sample that was sequenced in a study of blood T cell repertoires in COVID-19. Assay used: immunoSEQ multiplex PCR; TCRdb lists only in-frame clones, some missing. The table includes about 78,000 clones, 90% detected once. Input material: peripheral blood. The receptors stem from a woman aged 45 to 65 in a cohort sampled during active COVID-19.

This clone is a singleton in its sample. V gene TRBV14 combines with J gene TRBJ1-1; D is ambiguous. The V gene's germline CDR1 is SGHDN and CDR2 FVKESK. The CDR3 runs 14 residues. V was shortened by 3 bases and J by 0 bases, with 8 bases between the two germline ends. The DNA for the CDR3 is TGTGCCAGCAGCCACTCGACACTGAACACTGAAGCTTTCTTT. Amino acids: CASSHSTLNTEAFF.

CDR3 sequence reads: CASSRQATSYNEQFF. The CDR3 bases are TGTGCCAGCAGCCGACAGGCTACCTCCTACAATGAGCAGTTCTTC. The chain recombines TRBV3-1 (or the pseudogene TRBV3-2) with TRBJ2-1, with D possibly TRBD1 on 6 matching bases. Per the germline V gene, CDR1 is LGHDT and CDR2 is YNNKEL (reference sequence). The V end lost 4 bases, the J end lost 0 bases, and 10 bases lay between the germline ends. The length of the CDR3 is 15 residues.

This chain links TRBV19 with TRBJ1-5; 7 bases fit TRBD1. The V gene's germline CDR1 is LNHDA and CDR2 SQIVND (reference sequence). The CDR3 covers 15 residues. V shed 4 bases, J shed 3 bases, and the junction held 6 bases outside the gene matches. CDR3 protein: CASSSGTDYNQPQHF. CDR3 nucleotide sequence: TGTGCCAGTAGTAGTGGGACAGACTACAATCAGCCCCAGCATTTT.

V is TRBV19 and J is TRBJ1-1; D is unclear. V gave up 5 bases and J gave up 2 bases, with 9 bases separating them. CDR3 size: 13 residues. Germline CDR1 reads LNHDA; CDR2 reads SQIVND (reference sequence). This CDR3 is CASSLAGNTEAFF. In nucleotides, the CDR3 is TGTGCCAGTAGTTTGGCGGGTAACACTGAAGCTTTCTTT.

The rearrangement uses TRBV7-8 and TRBJ2-1, with TRBD2 matching 12 bases. From germline, CDR1 is SGHVS and CDR2 FQNEAQ. The CDR3 extends over 15 amino acids. The trim removed 5 bases at V and 3 bases at J, leaving 2 bases unmatched. As DNA, the CDR3 is TGTGCCAGCAGCCGGACTAGCGGGAACTACAATGAGCAGTTCTTC. Encoded protein: CASSRTSGNYNEQFF.

The chain joins TRBV21-1 to TRBJ2-5; TRBD2 was called by the table and not checked on the DNA. TRBV21-1 represents a pseudogene. The CDR3 covers 14 residues. CDR3 region: CASSKGRIQETQYF. Here the CDR3 DNA reads TGTGCCAGCAGCAAAGGGCGGATCCAAGAGACCCAGTACTTC.

The chain joins TRBV24-1 to TRBJ2-1; D possibly corresponds to TRBD1 (6 bases). The V gene's germline CDR1 is KGHDR and CDR2 SFDVKD. The CDR3 contains 17 residues. V lost 5 bases to trimming and J lost 0 bases, with 16 bases between them. The CDR3 region has the DNA TGTGCCACCAGTGCAAACCTACAGGGAAACTCCTACAATGAGCAGTTCTTC. Translating gives CATSANLQGNSYNEQFF.